The present TCR beta chain was sequenced within a study of cytomegalovirus exposure and HLA in healthy donors (dated by TCRdb to about 2017). About the study as a whole: An earlier analysis of about 560 of the donors reported approximately 300 Gb of sequence data and 117 million unique TCR beta sequences obtained from about 170 million T cells. Around 320 gigabases of sequencing data and tens of millions of unique TCR sequences were included in an early release covering over 600 HLA-typed donors. Among the roughly 380 genotyped donors, around 81% belonged to the genetic ancestry cluster associated with self-reported Caucasian donors. The study was designed to test whether signatures of past pathogen exposure could be identified by cataloging public T cell receptors. The study profiled the T cell repertoires of 500 to 800 subjects by immunosequencing and related them to cytomegalovirus serostatus. A separate validation cohort of some 130 different subjects was used in addition to the approximately 640-subject first cohort. High-throughput TCR immunosequencing, statistical association of individual TCRs with disease status, and machine learning were combined to predict cytomegalovirus infection status. A later analysis re-analyzed previously published TCR beta repertoires from approximately 700 donors and added high-resolution HLA genotyping to study TCR occurrence patterns. Rather than drawing on any new phenotypic data, the later analysis identified candidate immune exposures from TCR beta sequences and the way those sequences occurred across donors. In an earlier analysis of 500 to 650 of the donors, high-throughput TCR beta sequencing was used to judge whether each TCR beta V gene segment behaved as functional or pseudogenic. Donor age, sex, ethnicity and CMV serostatus were compiled together with the repertoire data. Genome-wide SNP genotypes for about 55% of the roughly 670 donors were used in a later genetic analysis, which treated that subset as a discovery cohort. Every repertoire in the discovery cohort had been generated on one and the same sequencing platform. Both class I and class II loci were covered by HLA typing, at four-digit resolution. The number of typed donors differed by locus: about 620-630 for A, B, C, DRB1 and DQB1; 522 for DQA1; about 600 for DPA1; and around 490 for DPB1. Roughly 5 DR-DQ haplotypes were handled as single units for association and clustering, since linkage in the cohort was strong. Across 398 genotyped donors of the cohort, an average of roughly 250,000 unique TCR beta nucleotide sequences per donor were sequenced, and approximately 19% of those sequences were non-productive. Study-wide findings and limitations: A few of the identified cytomegalovirus-associated TCR beta chains were confirmed in vitro to be specific for cytomegalovirus antigens. The presence/absence analyses assumed that sequencing depth was roughly uniform across donors, and that assumption may not be true. In an earlier analysis of over 550 of the donors, most TCR beta V segments were observed in productive rearrangements about 87% or about 30% of the time, broadly matching IMGT annotations. The classifier was reported to diagnose cytomegalovirus status with high specificity and sensitivity in both the original and validation cohorts. Only TCR beta chains were sequenced in this cohort, and the absence of alpha or paired-chain data limited detectable features. A further reported finding was that TCR beta sequences accurately predicted the HLA-A and HLA-B alleles for most subjects in the first cohort. Most TCR sequences were seen in very few donors, while some public TCRs were found in many individuals. The study gave a list of about 170 TCR beta chains associated with cytomegalovirus. According to a later analysis, most CMV-associated TCR beta chains appeared to be HLA-restricted, and the HLA associations seemed to be driven largely by CMV exposure. According to a later genetic analysis, donors in an Asian-associated ancestry cluster had fewer N-insertions in productive TCRs than the approximately 710-donor mean. Specific HLA alleles were associated with 18,000 or so TCR beta sequences at a false discovery rate of 0.05 in a later analysis. When HLA alleles, especially DR and DQ, strongly co-occurred, attributing TCR associations to individual alleles was difficult. In a later analysis, TCR association rates were found to vary across HLA loci, with the most associated TCRs seen for DRB1 alleles and the fewest for HLA-C alleles. In a later analysis, HLA-associated TCR beta chains were found to be more clonally expanded and to have lower generation probabilities than equally common non-associated chains. Because HLA typing was missing for some donors at each locus, association tests included only the typed subset. It was suggested by the authors that the approach could potentially be generalized to other disease states and immunological phenotypes. CMV serostatus was the only immune exposure information available for the cohort. Because counts were too low, 15 to 20 rarely observed V segments, including chromosome 9 orphons, were excluded from the earlier analysis of 587 of the donors. In a later genetic analysis, a missense DCLRE1C variant was associated with V-gene and J-gene trimming of TCR beta chains, and the association was replicated in an independent cohort. Linkage disequilibrium might explain the correlated functional status among segregating V segments, but an unknown experimental factor could not be excluded. A group of highly shared sequence variants was considered likely to be a technical artifact of the sequencing pipeline. Several of the top co-occurrence clusters appeared to be linked to parvovirus B19, influenza, CMV and Epstein-Barr virus, according to a later analysis.

Libraries were made using the immunoSEQ multiplex PCR assay. For the multiplex PCR, a mixture combining 60 forward primers for TCR Vbeta segments and 13 reverse primers for TCR Jbeta segments was used. The CDR3 region of rearranged TCR beta genes was amplified from genomic DNA with a multiplex PCR assay. The Illumina HiSeq System was used to sequence the amplified TCR beta libraries as 87-base-pair reads. From the authors' description of their analysis: Across the 600 to 700 repertoires, a later analysis counted 75 million to 90 million unique TCR beta chains, 9 million to 14 million of which were shared by at least two donors. To remove PCR and sequencing errors, raw reads were error-corrected and collapsed into unique sequences using a nearest-neighbor algorithm that merged closely related sequences. To assign V, D and J gene segments, CDR3 sequences were aligned to IMGT reference sequences. Each retained sequence needed at least a six-nucleotide match to both a V gene segment and a J gene segment. A rearrangement counted as productive if the CDR3 had no stop codons and remained in frame with V and J, and every other rearrangement counted as non-productive. Following IMGT convention, CDR3 was defined as the stretch from the second conserved V-encoded cysteine up to the conserved J-encoded phenylalanine. Sequences without an unambiguous match to a single V gene segment were excluded from the earlier analysis of 587 of the donors. An earlier analysis of roughly 590 of the donors called V segments functional above 56.7% productive rearrangements and segregating when the between-donor standard deviation exceeded 5%. A statistical classification framework was developed to diagnose cytomegalovirus status using the catalog of TCR beta chain sequences. In a later analysis, V and J genes were assigned by comparing TCR nucleotide sequences against IMGT/GENE-DB human TR gene sequences. In a later analysis, CDR3 sequences and most-parsimonious VDJ recombination scenarios were assigned using the TCRdist pipeline. In a later analysis, each TCR beta chain was defined by its CDR3 amino acid sequence together with its V-gene family, and reads lacking a unique V-gene family were excluded. A later analysis removed several hundred highly shared, low-generation-probability nucleotide sequences to deal with suspected cross-contamination and a sequencing artifact. In a later analysis, a clonal expansion index was calculated for each public chain from normalized within-repertoire ranks of inferred template counts. A later analysis computed generation probabilities with a VDJ recombination model fitted to out-of-frame rearrangements, and checked the results against IGoR. In a later analysis, TCR-TCR, TCR-HLA and TCR-CMV co-occurrence was scored with hypergeometric tests, and a repertoire-size bias correction was applied to TCR pairs. A later analysis estimated false discovery rates by permuting HLA or CMV assignments 20 times. In a later analysis, co-occurring TCRs were grouped using DBSCAN, and TCRdist sequence similarity was added for clustering within HLA-allele-positive subsets. Repertoires with fewer than 30,000 or more than 120,000 public chains were left out of co-occurrence clustering, as were several repertoires with anomalous nucleotide sharing. As stored in TCRdb, this immuneACCESS dataset retains in-frame rearrangements with V and J assigned. A fraction of the clones does not appear; measured against another copy, unresolved V genes explain less than half of the discrepancy, and the remainder lacks a known reason. The V and J calls and clone size are taken from that table; D and trimming were inferred from the DNA. A total of fewer than 250,000 clones appear in this sample, 65% to 75% of them only once. Jointly, the top ten make up 1.5% to 2% of the sample.

In total, approximately 700 healthy bone marrow donors made up the cohort. At the time of sampling, all cohort members were nominally healthy, though unrecorded immune exposures were likely present. The donor tested CMV seronegative and was one of the 352 seronegative cohort members. A peripheral blood sample was collected from each donor, and TCR beta sequencing was performed on peripheral blood mononuclear cells. The Qiagen DNeasy Blood Extraction Kit was used to extract genomic DNA from the blood cell samples. Comment on this clone: Its target antigen remains unknown. Base qualities are not recorded, but no much larger clone differs from it by a single base.

The specimen was PBMCs. The sequence came from a woman in her 30s in good health and CMV-seronegative.

The base sequence is TGTGCCAGCAGTTCGGGATCCTATGGCTACACCTTC. This is translated as CASSSGSYGYTF. The rearranged chain carries TRBV27 and TRBJ1-2; the D gene identity is not certain. CDR1 is given as MNHEY and CDR2 as SMNVEV, both from the germline V gene (reference sequence). V lost 4 bases and J lost 4 bases; the stretch between them is 7 bases long. There are 12 amino acids in the CDR3, from cysteine to phenylalanine inclusive. Just the 36-base CDR3 DNA is kept, in frame starting at base 1.